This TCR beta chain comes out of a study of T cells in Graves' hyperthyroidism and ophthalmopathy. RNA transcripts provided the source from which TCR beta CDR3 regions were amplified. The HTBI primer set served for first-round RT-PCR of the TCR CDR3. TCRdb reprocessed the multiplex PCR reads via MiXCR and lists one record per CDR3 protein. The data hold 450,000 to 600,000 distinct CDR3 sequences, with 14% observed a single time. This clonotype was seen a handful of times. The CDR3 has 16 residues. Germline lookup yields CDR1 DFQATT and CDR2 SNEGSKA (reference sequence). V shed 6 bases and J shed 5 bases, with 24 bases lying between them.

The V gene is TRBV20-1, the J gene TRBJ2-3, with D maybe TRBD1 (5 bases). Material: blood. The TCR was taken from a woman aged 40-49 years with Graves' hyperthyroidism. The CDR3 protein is CSAYAFGQGRGDTQYF. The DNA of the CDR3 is TGCAGTGCCTATGCCTTTGGGCAGGGAAGAGGAGATACGCAGTATTTT.